What follows are 8 T cell receptor beta chains derived from one specimen sequenced in a study of identical twins. TCRdb re-derived calls from the 5' RACE reads in MiXCR, one entry per CDR3 protein. In the table there are roughly 750,000 distinct CDR3 sequences, around 20% of which are singletons. A further study also used this sample, focusing on T cells expressing NK-cell markers.

Sample: PBMCs. These receptors were taken from a woman aged 18-35 years in good health.

This clonotype was recorded many times. The V call is TRBV29-1, the J call TRBJ2-2, with D unresolved. Germline CDR1 reads SQVTM; CDR2 reads ANQGSEA. Deletions cut 2 bases from V and 7 bases from J, with 8 bases between. The CDR3 totals 12 residues. The CDR3: CSVELVGGELFF. CDR3 DNA: TGCAGCGTTGAACTAGTGGGCGGGGAGCTGTTTTTT.

This clonotype was seen more than once but under ten times. The V call is TRBV12-3 or TRBV12-4, the J call TRBJ2-7, with TRBD2 matching over 8 bases. This CDR3 region has 12 residues. V lost 9 bases, J lost 4 bases, and 5 bases stayed unmatched. The CDR3: CARQSGSYEQYF. The CDR3 DNA reads TGTGCCAGACAAAGCGGGAGTTACGAGCAGTACTTC.

This sequence joins TRBV7-8 and TRBJ2-1; tentatively, D is TRBD1 or TRBD2 (5 bases each). Germline V gives CDR1 SGHVS, CDR2 FQNEAQ. CDR3 length: 13 residues. Trimming left V 4 bases short and J 4 bases short, with 8 bases between. This CDR3 is CASSWGIYNEQFF. In DNA, the CDR3 is TGTGCCAGCAGCTGGGGGATATACAATGAGCAGTTCTTC.

The chain carries TRBV20-1 and TRBJ2-4, with D possibly being TRBD1 (6 bases). CDR1 and CDR2 from the germline V gene are DFQATT and SNEGSKA (reference sequence). The CDR3 extends over 12 amino acids. Deletions cut 0 bases from V and 6 bases from J, with 6 bases between. CDR3: CSAREQGNIQYF. DNA of the CDR3: TGCAGTGCTAGAGAACAGGGAAACATTCAGTACTTC.

This clonotype was counted only a few times. The chain combines TRBV20-1 with TRBJ2-1, with 7 nucleotides matching TRBD2. CDR1 and CDR2 (germline): DFQATT, SNEGSKA (reference sequence). There are 15 residues in the CDR3. The junction had 5 bases not matched to a gene; V was cut back by 1 base and J by 2 bases. The CDR3, as DNA: TGCAGTGCTAGAGGCCCGGGACTACCCTACAATGAGCAGTTCTTC. Translation gives CSARGPGLPYNEQFF.

This clonotype came up a few times. The chain is built from TRBV12-3 or TRBV12-4 and TRBJ2-7; 11 positions agree with TRBD2. The V and J ends lost 7 bases and 7 bases, in that order; junction bases with no gene match: 9. CDR3 size: 14 residues. The CDR3 spells CASTVAGGPGEQYF. DNA for the CDR3: TGTGCCAGCACCGTAGCGGGAGGGCCGGGAGAGCAGTACTTC.

The rearrangement joins TRBV20-1 to TRBJ2-5, with TRBD2 identical over 10 bases. The V gene's germline CDR1 is DFQATT and CDR2 SNEGSKA (reference sequence). V gave up 2 bases and J gave up 4 bases; unmatched junction bases: 7. This CDR3 spans 15 amino acids. The CDR3 DNA reads as TGCAGTGCTAGATCGGCTAGCGGGAGTTCAGAGACCCAGTACTTC. Its protein product is CSARSASGSSETQYF.

The genes are TRBV6-5 and TRBJ2-3; TRBD2 aligns across 7 bases. CDR3 length equals 15 residues. The ends lost 0 bases at V and 6 bases at J; junction bases unmatched: 6. The germline gives CDR1 MNHEY, CDR2 SVGAGI. In DNA form, the CDR3 reads TGTGCCAGCAGTTACTCGAGGGGCGGGAGTGATACGCAGTATTTT. Protein: CASSYSRGGSDTQYF.